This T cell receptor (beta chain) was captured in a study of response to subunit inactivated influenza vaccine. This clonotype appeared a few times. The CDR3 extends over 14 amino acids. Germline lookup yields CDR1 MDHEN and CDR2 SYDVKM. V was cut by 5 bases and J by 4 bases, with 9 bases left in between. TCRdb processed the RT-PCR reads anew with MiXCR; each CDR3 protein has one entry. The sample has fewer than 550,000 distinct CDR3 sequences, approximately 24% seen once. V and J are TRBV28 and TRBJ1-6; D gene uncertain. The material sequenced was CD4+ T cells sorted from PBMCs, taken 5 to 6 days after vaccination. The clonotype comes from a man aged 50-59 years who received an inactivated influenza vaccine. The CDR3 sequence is CASSTPEYNSPLHF. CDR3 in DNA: TGTGCCAGCAGTACCCCGGAGTATAATTCACCCCTCCACTTT.